These 26 T cell receptor beta chains were all obtained from the same sample, sequenced in a study of Ad26.COV2.S vaccination and SARS-CoV-2 variants. Noted treatment: over 15 received Ad26.COV2.S at low or high dose, single or two shots; roughly five received placebo; per-sample allocation not given. Specimen acquisition occurred on day 63 following the initial vaccine or placebo injection. The assay was immunoSEQ multiplex PCR, and TCRdb's table has in-frame clones only and misses some. In the table there are around 300,000 clones, roughly 90% of which are singletons. Source: peripheral blood, taken in a trial of Ad26.COV2.S vaccine versus placebo. Source of these receptors: a person aged 18-65 years who received the Ad26.COV2.S COVID-19 vaccine or a placebo.

The J gene is TRBJ1-1, the V gene TRBV4-1, with D possibly being TRBD1 (6 bases). The germline V and J ends were trimmed by 0 bases and 6 bases, with 14 bases remaining between them. This CDR3 spans 15 amino acids. Germline-derived CDR1 and CDR2 are MGHRA and YSYEKL. CDR3 nucleotides: TGCGCCAGCAGCCAAGAGGGGGGCGGGTCTCCTGAAGCTTTCTTT. This encodes CASSQEGGGSPEAFF.

This chain links TRBV11-2 with TRBJ1-1; D remains unclear. Germline lookup yields CDR1 SGHAT and CDR2 FQNNGV. V lost 1 base to trimming and J lost 0 bases, with 12 bases between them. The CDR3 extends over 16 amino acids. The CDR3 is CASSLVAGGLNTEAFF. In nucleotides, the CDR3 is TGTGCCAGCAGCTTAGTGGCGGGAGGATTGAACACTGAAGCTTTCTTT.

V gene TRBV7-2 combines with J gene TRBJ1-1; TRBD1 might be the D (5 bases). This CDR3 is 13 amino acids long. CDR1 and CDR2 (germline): SGHTA, FQGNSA. Trimming cost V 2 bases and J 7 bases, with 11 bases left between them. The CDR3 DNA sequence: TGTGCCAGCAGCTTATACAGGCAGATTGAAGCTTTCTTT. Its translation is CASSLYRQIEAFF.

The chain combines TRBV9 with TRBJ2-5, with D tentatively TRBD1 (6 bases). V lost 3 bases and J 4 bases, leaving 19 bases between the germline ends. The CDR3 length is 16 residues. The germline gives CDR1 SGDLS, CDR2 YYNGEE. CDR3 residues: CASSDNPQGHGETQYF. The CDR3 coding sequence is TGTGCCAGCAGCGACAACCCGCAGGGGCACGGAGAGACCCAGTACTTC. Filled out from reference TRBV9 and TRBJ2-5, the complete variable domain reads DSGVTQTPKHLITATGQRVTLRCSPRSGDLSVYWYQQSLDQGLQFLIQYYNGEERAKGNILERFSAQQFPDLHSELNLSSLELGDSALYFCASSDNPQGHGETQYFGPGTRLLVL.

The chain has TRBV24-1 and TRBJ2-2; D gene uncertain. V was cut by 3 bases and J by 7 bases, with 11 bases left in between. The CDR3 has 14 amino acids. Looked up from germline, CDR1 is KGHDR and CDR2 is SFDVKD. This chain's CDR3 is CATSDPLESGELFF. The CDR3 region has the DNA TGTGCCACCAGTGATCCCCTCGAGAGCGGGGAGCTGTTTTTT.

The chain links TRBV13 to TRBJ2-2; the D gene is possibly TRBD2 (5 bases). The CDR3 loop spans 16 amino acids. Trimming took off 6 bases at V and 0 bases at J, with 14 bases between the two ends. Germline V gives CDR1 PRHDT, CDR2 FYEKMQ (reference sequence). The CDR3, as DNA: TGTGCCAGCAGTATCGGGATGATAACGAACACCGGGGAGCTGTTTTTT. Translated, it gives CASSIGMITNTGELFF.

This chain links TRBV13 with TRBJ2-1, with D maybe TRBD2 (6 bases). This CDR3 is built from 18 residues. Trimming removed 5 bases at V and 5 bases at J, with 25 bases between. Germline V gene lookup returns CDR1 PRHDT and CDR2 FYEKMQ (reference sequence). CDR3 residues: CASSPPWVGGYPHNEQFF. DNA for the CDR3: TGTGCCAGCAGCCCCCCTTGGGTGGGAGGTTACCCACACAATGAGCAGTTCTTC.

The chain employs TRBV10-3 and TRBJ2-5; 11 nucleotides align to TRBD2. The germline CDR1 and CDR2 sequences are ENHRY and SYGVKD. This CDR3 is built from 14 residues. V gave up 11 bases and J gave up 5 bases; unmatched junction bases: 10. This CDR3 is CAVHSGGAAETQYF. CDR3 DNA: TGTGCCGTCCATAGCGGGGGGGCCGCGGAGACCCAGTACTTC.

The CDR3 loop is CASSLEGPNTGELFF. CDR3 DNA sequence: TGTGCCAGCAGCTTAGAGGGCCCGAACACCGGGGAGCTGTTTTTT. The V gene is TRBV7-9, the J gene TRBJ2-2; no reliable D call. The V and J ends lost 1 base and 0 bases respectively, with 6 bases between them. The CDR3 contains 15 residues. CDR1 and CDR2 (germline): SEHNR, FQNEAQ (reference sequence). Drawing the rest from reference TRBV7-9 and TRBJ2-2, the complete variable domain is DTGVSQNPRHKITKRGQNVTFRCDPISEHNRLYWYRQTLGQGPEFLTYFQNEAQLEKSRLLSDRFSAERPKGSFSTLEIQRTEQGDSAMYLCASSLEGPNTGELFFGEGSRLTVL.

V usage is TRBV4-1 and J usage is TRBJ2-3; D gene unclear. This CDR3 spans 14 amino acids. Per germline, CDR1 MGHRA and CDR2 YSYEKL. Trimming cost V 1 base and J 4 bases, with 9 bases left between them. CDR3 sequence: CASSQVLVSDTQYF. The CDR3 DNA sequence: TGCGCCAGCAGCCAAGTCTTAGTCTCAGATACGCAGTATTTT.

This chain links TRBV10-3 with TRBJ2-1; 7 positions match TRBD1. This CDR3 is 15 amino acids long. The V gene's germline CDR1 is ENHRY and CDR2 SYGVKD. Trimming removed 5 bases from V and 0 bases from J; junction bases left unmatched: 4. CDR3 nucleotides: TGTGCCATCAGTCCGACAGGGAGCTCCTACAATGAGCAGTTCTTC. It encodes CAISPTGSSYNEQFF.

The rearrangement uses TRBV3-1 (or the pseudogene TRBV3-2) and TRBJ2-4; 9 bases fit TRBD1. V lost 7 bases and J lost 8; bases outside the gene matches: 9. CDR3 length: 14 residues. Germline V gene sequence: CDR1 LGHDT, CDR2 YNNKEL (reference sequence). The CDR3 nucleotides read TGTGCCAGCACCTGGACAGGGGAATCGGACATTCAGTACTTC. Its translation: CASTWTGESDIQYF.

The chain uses TRBV4-3 and TRBJ2-2, with 11 bases matching TRBD1. The CDR3 has 15 residues. Germline values: CDR1 LGHNA, CDR2 YSLEER. The J segment lost 4 bases and the V segment lost 4 bases, leaving 2 bases of the junction unmatched. The CDR3 sequence: CASSRGTGGTGELFF. In nucleotides, the CDR3 is TGCGCCAGCAGCCGAGGGACAGGGGGCACCGGGGAGCTGTTTTTT.

J is TRBJ1-5 and V is TRBV7-9, with 9 bases fitting TRBD1. The germline CDR1 and CDR2 sequences are SEHNR and FQNEAQ (reference sequence). J was trimmed by 4 bases and V by 5 bases; bases with no gene match: 9. CDR3 length equals 16 residues. CDR3 sequence reads: CASSPIQGARNQPQHF. The CDR3 region has the DNA TGTGCCAGCAGCCCAATACAGGGGGCGCGTAATCAGCCCCAGCATTTT.

V gene TRBV7-2 combines with J gene TRBJ2-5; D may be TRBD1 (5 bases). The ends were cut back, 1 base at V and 4 bases at J, with 10 bases in the middle. This CDR3 is built from 14 residues. Germline V gene sequence: CDR1 SGHTA, CDR2 FQGNSA. The CDR3 nucleotides are TGTGCCAGCAGCTTAGAACAGGCCTCAGAGACCCAGTACTTC. Protein sequence: CASSLEQASETQYF.

Notes on this clone: At one end the junction does not follow the germline gene, possibly because of a read error. The same CDR3 also results from other DNA sequences found in this sample. For the CDR3, the DNA is TGTGCCAGCTCTCCACCGTCCGGATACGAGCAGTACTTC. Protein sequence: CASSPPSGYEQYF. This sequence joins TRBV18 and TRBJ2-7, with D unclear. The germline V gene encodes CDR1 KGHSH and CDR2 LQKENI. This CDR3 is built from 13 residues.

V is TRBV6-6 and J is TRBJ2-7; TRBD2 agrees at 9 bases. The J segment lost 1 base and the V segment lost 7 bases, leaving 5 bases of the junction unmatched. This CDR3 is 14 amino acids long. Germline CDR1 reads MNHNY; CDR2 reads SVGAGI (reference sequence). CDR3 nucleotide sequence: TGTGCCAGCACACCTAGCGGGGCGTCCTACGAGCAGTACTTC. This gives the protein CASTPSGASYEQYF.

The chain recombines TRBV2 with TRBJ2-3, with D possibly TRBD2 on 6 matching bases. The V gene lost 8 bases and the J gene lost 4 bases, with 16 bases spanning the gap. CDR1 and CDR2 (germline): SNHLY, FYNNEI. This CDR3 comprises 14 residues. This CDR3 is CASVRATGADTQYF. The DNA for the CDR3 is TGTGCCAGCGTAAGGGCTACGGGGGCAGATACGCAGTATTTT. Based on the CDR3 plus reference TRBV2 and TRBJ2-3, the full variable domain is EPEVTQTPSHQVTQMGQEVILRCVPISNHLYFYWYRQILGQKVEFLVSFYNNEISEKSEIFDDQFSVERPDGSNFTLKIRSTKLEDSAMYFCASVRATGADTQYFGPGTRLTVL.

Of note for this clone: The same CDR3 is also encoded by other DNA sequences in this sample. V and J are TRBV19 and TRBJ1-1, with D tentatively TRBD1 (5 bases). CDR3 length: 14 residues. V dropped 3 bases and J dropped 0 bases, with 8 bases sitting between them. CDR1 is LNHDA and CDR2 is SQIVND in the germline V gene (reference sequence). CDR3 sequence (DNA): TGTGCCAGTAGTATCGGACACATGAACACTGAAGCTTTCTTT. It yields the protein CASSIGHMNTEAFF.

The V gene is TRBV29-1, the J gene TRBJ1-2, with D possibly matching TRBD1 (5 bases). CDR1 SQVTM and CDR2 ANQGSEA come from the germline V gene. This CDR3 comprises 13 residues. Trimming pared 3 bases from V and 8 bases from J, leaving 16 bases between. This CDR3 is CSVERDSREGYTF. CDR3 nucleotide sequence: TGCAGCGTTGAGAGGGACTCCCGGGAAGGCTACACCTTC. Based on the CDR3 plus reference TRBV29-1 and TRBJ1-2, the full variable domain is SAVISQKPSRDICQRGTSLTIQCQVDSQVTMMFWYRQQPGQSLTLIATANQGSEATYESGFVIDKFPISRPNLTFSTLTVSNMSPEDSSIYLCSVERDSREGYTFGSGTRLTVV.

This clone was counted only a few times. The V and J genes are TRBV2 and TRBJ1-1, with D tentatively TRBD1 (5 bases). The ends were cut back, 2 bases at V and 3 bases at J, with 13 bases in the middle. CDR3 length: 15 residues. Germline CDR1 is SNHLY and CDR2 is FYNNEI. CDR3 sequence: CASSERGHRDTEAFF. The DNA for the CDR3 is TGTGCCAGCAGTGAAAGGGGTCACCGAGACACTGAAGCTTTCTTT.

The chain combines TRBV7-2 with TRBJ2-6; the D gene is possibly TRBD1 (6 bases). There are 15 residues in the CDR3. The germline gives CDR1 SGHTA, CDR2 FQGNSA. V was trimmed by 5 bases and J by 6 bases, leaving 14 bases between them. The CDR3 DNA is TGTGCCAGCAGCCCGACAGGCAGCCTGGCCAACGTCCTGACTTTC. This gives the protein CASSPTGSLANVLTF.

V gene TRBV5-4 combines with J gene TRBJ2-2, with a weak D call TRBD1 (5 bases). The CDR3 sequence is 15 residues long. The ends were cut back, 3 bases at V and 0 bases at J, with 9 bases in the middle. Germline CDR1 is SGHNT and CDR2 is YYREEE (reference sequence). CDR3 DNA: TGTGCCAGCAGCTCCTTAGGGGCGAACACCGGGGAGCTGTTTTTT. It translates to CASSSLGANTGELFF.

The rearrangement uses TRBV11-3 and TRBJ2-3; D unclear. Germline V gives CDR1 SGHNT, CDR2 YENEEA. The CDR3 spans 16 residues. With 0 bases removed from V and 1 base from J, the gap between germline ends came to 11 bases. The CDR3 DNA follows: TGTGCCAGCAGCTTAGATCAACGCTTAGGCACAGATACGCAGTATTTT. The encoded protein is CASSLDQRLGTDTQYF. Full variable domain (remainder filled in from reference TRBV11-3 and TRBJ2-3): EAGVVQSPRYKIIEKKQPVAFWCNPISGHNTLYWYLQNLGQGPELLIRYENEEAVDDSQLPKDRFSAERLKGVDSTLKIQPAELGDSAVYLCASSLDQRLGTDTQYFGPGTRLTVL.

This chain connects TRBV18 to TRBJ2-1, with 10 nucleotides matching TRBD2. Trimming removed 3 bases from V and 2 bases from J; junction bases left unmatched: 1. Germline V gene sequence: CDR1 KGHSH, CDR2 LQKENI. The CDR3 is 15 amino acids. The CDR3 DNA follows: TGTGCCAGCTCACCGGGACTAGCGACCTACAATGAGCAGTTCTTC. It encodes CASSPGLATYNEQFF.

The chain carries TRBV15 and TRBJ2-7; D remains unclear. Per the germline V gene, CDR1 is LNHNV and CDR2 is YYDKDF (reference sequence). This CDR3 is 11 amino acids long. The V end lost 4 bases, the J end lost 7 bases, and 8 bases lay between the germline ends. The CDR3 here is CATSNLVEQYF. For the CDR3, the DNA is TGTGCCACCAGCAATTTAGTGGAGCAGTACTTC.